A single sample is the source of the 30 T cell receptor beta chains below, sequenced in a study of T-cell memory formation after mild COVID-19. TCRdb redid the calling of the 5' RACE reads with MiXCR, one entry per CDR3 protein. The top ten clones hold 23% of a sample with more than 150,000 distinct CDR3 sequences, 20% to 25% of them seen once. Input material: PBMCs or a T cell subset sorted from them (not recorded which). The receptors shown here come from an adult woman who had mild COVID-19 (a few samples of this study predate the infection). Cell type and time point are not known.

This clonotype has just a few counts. The CDR3 region is CASSSLDRDTEAFF. In DNA, the CDR3 is TGTGCCAGCAGCTCTTTGGACAGGGACACTGAAGCTTTCTTT. The chain joins TRBV7-6 to TRBJ1-1; 8 bases map to TRBD1. The germline V gene encodes CDR1 SGHVS and CDR2 FNYEAQ. The CDR3 consists of 14 residues. V was clipped by 4 bases and J by 3 bases; unmatched bases: 4.

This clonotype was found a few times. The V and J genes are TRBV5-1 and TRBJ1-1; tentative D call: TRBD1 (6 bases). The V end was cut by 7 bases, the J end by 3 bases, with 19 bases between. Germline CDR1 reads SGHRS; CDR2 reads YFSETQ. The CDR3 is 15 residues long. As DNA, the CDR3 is TGCGCCAGCGAGCCCGGGGAGGGGGAGTACACTGAAGCTTTCTTT. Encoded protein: CASEPGEGEYTEAFF.

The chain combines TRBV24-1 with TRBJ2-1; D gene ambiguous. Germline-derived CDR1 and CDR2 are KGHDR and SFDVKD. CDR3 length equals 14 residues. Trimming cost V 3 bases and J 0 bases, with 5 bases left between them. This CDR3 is CATSDRASYNEQFF. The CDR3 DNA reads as TGTGCCACCAGTGATCGGGCCTCCTACAATGAGCAGTTCTTC.

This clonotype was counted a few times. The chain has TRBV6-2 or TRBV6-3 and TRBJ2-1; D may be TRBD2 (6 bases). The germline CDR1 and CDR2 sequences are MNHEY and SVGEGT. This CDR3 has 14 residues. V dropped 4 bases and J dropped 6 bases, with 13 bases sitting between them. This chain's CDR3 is CASSFSGTLNEQFF. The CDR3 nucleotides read TGTGCCAGCAGTTTCTCCGGGACTCTCAATGAGCAGTTCTTC.

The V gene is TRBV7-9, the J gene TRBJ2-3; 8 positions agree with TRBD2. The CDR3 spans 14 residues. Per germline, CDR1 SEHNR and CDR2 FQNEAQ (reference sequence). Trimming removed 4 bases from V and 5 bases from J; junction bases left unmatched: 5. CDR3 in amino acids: CASSSTAGVDTQYF. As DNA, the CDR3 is TGTGCCAGCAGCTCGACAGCGGGGGTAGATACGCAGTATTTT.

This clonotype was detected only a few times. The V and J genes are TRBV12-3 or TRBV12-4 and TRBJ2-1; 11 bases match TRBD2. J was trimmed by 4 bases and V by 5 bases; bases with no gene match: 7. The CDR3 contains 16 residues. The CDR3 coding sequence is TGTGCCAGCAGTGGGCAGACTAGCGGGATTTACAATGAGCAGTTCTTC. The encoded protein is CASSGQTSGIYNEQFF.

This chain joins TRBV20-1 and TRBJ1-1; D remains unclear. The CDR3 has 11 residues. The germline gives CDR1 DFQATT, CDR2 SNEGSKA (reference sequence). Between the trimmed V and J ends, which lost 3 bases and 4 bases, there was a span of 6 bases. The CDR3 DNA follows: TGCAGTGCTAGCAATCGCACTGAAGCTTTCTTT. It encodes CSASNRTEAFF.

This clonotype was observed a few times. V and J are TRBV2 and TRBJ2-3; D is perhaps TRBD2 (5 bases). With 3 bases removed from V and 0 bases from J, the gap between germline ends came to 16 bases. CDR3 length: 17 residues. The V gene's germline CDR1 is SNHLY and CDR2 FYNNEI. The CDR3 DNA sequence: TGTGCCAGCAGTGACGCGACTACGTTTCCTAGCACAGATACGCAGTATTTT. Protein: CASSDATTFPSTDTQYF.

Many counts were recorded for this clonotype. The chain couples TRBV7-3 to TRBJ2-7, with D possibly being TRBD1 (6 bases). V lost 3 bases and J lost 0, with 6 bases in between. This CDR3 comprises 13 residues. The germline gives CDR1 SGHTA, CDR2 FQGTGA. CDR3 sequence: CASSFRGSYEQYF. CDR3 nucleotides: TGTGCCAGCAGCTTCAGGGGCTCCTACGAGCAGTACTTC.

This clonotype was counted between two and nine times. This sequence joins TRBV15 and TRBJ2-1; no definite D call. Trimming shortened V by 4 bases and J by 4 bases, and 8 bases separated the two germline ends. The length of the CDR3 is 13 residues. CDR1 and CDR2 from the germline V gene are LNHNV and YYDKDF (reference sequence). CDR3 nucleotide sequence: TGTGCCACCAGCACACGACAATACAATGAGCAGTTCTTC. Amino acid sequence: CATSTRQYNEQFF.

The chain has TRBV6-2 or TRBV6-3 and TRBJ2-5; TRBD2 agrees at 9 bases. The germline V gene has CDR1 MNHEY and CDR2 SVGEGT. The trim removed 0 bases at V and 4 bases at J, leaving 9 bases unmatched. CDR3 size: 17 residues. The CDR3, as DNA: TGTGCCAGCAGTTACTCGCCCCAGCGGGAGGAGGGAGAGACCCAGTACTTC. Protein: CASSYSPQREEGETQYF.

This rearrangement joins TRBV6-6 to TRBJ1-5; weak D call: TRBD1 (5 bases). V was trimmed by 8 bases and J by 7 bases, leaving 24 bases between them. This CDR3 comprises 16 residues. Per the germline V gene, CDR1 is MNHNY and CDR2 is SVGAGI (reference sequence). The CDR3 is CASDWDGENPGQPQHF. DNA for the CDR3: TGTGCCAGCGATTGGGACGGCGAAAACCCAGGCCAGCCCCAGCATTTT.

CDR3 loop: CASSVKGRGDLYEQYF. The CDR3 nucleotides are TGTGCCAGCAGCGTAAAAGGGAGGGGGGATCTCTACGAGCAGTACTTC. The J gene is TRBJ2-7, the V gene TRBV9; possible D gene TRBD2, 7 bases. Germline V lookup: CDR1 SGDLS, CDR2 YYNGEE. This CDR3 region has 16 residues. Trimming pared 1 base from V and 3 bases from J, leaving 17 bases between.

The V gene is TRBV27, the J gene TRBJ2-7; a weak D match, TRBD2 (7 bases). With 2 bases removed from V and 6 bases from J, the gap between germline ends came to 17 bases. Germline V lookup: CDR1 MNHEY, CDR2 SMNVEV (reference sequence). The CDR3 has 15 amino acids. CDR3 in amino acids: CASSLRGAANVEQYF. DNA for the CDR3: TGTGCCAGCAGTTTACGGGGGGCCGCTAACGTCGAGCAGTACTTC.

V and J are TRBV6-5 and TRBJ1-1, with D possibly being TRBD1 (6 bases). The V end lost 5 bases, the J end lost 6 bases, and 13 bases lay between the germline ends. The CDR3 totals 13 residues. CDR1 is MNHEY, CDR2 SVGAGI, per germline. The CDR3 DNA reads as TGTGCCAGCAGTGGGCACGGGGGGCCTGAAGCTTTCTTT. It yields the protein CASSGHGGPEAFF.

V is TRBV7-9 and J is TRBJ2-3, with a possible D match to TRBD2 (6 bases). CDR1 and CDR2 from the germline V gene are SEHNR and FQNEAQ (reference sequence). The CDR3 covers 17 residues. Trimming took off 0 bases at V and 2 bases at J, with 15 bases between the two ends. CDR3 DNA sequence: TGTGCCAGCAGCTTAGCGCTCCGTAGCGGAAACACAGATACGCAGTATTTT. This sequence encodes CASSLALRSGNTDTQYF.

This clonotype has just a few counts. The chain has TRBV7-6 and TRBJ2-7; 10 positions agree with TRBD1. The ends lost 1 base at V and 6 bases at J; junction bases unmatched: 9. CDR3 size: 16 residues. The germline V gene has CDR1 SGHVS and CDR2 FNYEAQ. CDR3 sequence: CASSLVPAGQGSEQYF. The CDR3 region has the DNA TGTGCCAGCAGCTTAGTGCCTGCGGGACAGGGGTCCGAGCAGTACTTC.

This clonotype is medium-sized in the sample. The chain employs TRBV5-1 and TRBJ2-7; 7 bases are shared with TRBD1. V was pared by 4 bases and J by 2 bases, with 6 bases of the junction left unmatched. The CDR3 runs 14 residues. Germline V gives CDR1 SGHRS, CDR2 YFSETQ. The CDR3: CASSPTGPTYEQYF. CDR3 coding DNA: TGCGCCAGCAGCCCGACAGGGCCCACCTACGAGCAGTACTTC.

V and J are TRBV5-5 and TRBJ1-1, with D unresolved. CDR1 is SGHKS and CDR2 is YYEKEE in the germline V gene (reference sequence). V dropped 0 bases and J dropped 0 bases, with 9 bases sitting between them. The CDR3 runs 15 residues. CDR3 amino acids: CASSLAETVNTEAFF. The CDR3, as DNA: TGTGCCAGCAGCTTGGCTGAGACGGTGAACACTGAAGCTTTCTTT. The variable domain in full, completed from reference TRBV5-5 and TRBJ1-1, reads DAGVTQSPTHLIKTRGQQVTLRCSPISGHKSVSWYQQVLGQGPQFIFQYYEKEERGRGNFPDRFSARQFPNYSSELNVNALLLGDSALYLCASSLAETVNTEAFFGQGTRLTVV.

CDR3 protein: CASSLIGRETQYF. The CDR3 DNA reads as TGTGCCAGCAGCTTGATCGGGAGGGAGACCCAGTACTTC. This sequence joins TRBV5-6 and TRBJ2-5; the match to TRBD2 covers 7 bases. The ends lost 1 base at V and 5 bases at J; junction bases unmatched: 2. The CDR3 is 13 amino acids. Germline values: CDR1 SGHDT, CDR2 YYEEEE.

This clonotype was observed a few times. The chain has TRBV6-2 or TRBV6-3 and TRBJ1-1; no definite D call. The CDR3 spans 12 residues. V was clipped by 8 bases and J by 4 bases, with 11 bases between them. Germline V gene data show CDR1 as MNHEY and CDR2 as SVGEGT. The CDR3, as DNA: TGTGCCAGCTGTACACCTGGCACTGAAGCTTTCTTT. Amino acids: CASCTPGTEAFF.

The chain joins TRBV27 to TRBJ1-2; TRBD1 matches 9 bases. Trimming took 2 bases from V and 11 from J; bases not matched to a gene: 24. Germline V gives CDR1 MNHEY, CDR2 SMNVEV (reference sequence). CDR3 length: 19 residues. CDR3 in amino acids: CASSLSFPGTGPPTMRYTF. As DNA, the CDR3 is TGTGCCAGCAGTTTAAGCTTCCCCGGGACAGGGCCCCCCACTATGCGGTACACCTTC.

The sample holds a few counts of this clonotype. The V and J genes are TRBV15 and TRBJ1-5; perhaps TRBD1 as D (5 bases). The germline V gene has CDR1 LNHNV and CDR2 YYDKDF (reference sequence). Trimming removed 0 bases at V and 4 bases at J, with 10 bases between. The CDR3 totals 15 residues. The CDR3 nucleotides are TGTGCCACCAGCAGAGATCGGGCAGGGAATCAGCCCCAGCATTTT. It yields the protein CATSRDRAGNQPQHF.

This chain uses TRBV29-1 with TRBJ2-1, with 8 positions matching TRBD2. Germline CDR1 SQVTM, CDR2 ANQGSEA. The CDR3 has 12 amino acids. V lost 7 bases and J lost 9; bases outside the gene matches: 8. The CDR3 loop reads CSDSGLAFEQFF. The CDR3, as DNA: TGCAGCGATTCCGGACTAGCCTTTGAGCAGTTCTTC.

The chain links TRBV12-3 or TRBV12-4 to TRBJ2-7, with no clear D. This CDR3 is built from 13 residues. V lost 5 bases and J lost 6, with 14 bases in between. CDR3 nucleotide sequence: TGTGCCAGCAGTACGCGGACCCGCCCCGAGCAGTACTTC. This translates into CASSTRTRPEQYF.

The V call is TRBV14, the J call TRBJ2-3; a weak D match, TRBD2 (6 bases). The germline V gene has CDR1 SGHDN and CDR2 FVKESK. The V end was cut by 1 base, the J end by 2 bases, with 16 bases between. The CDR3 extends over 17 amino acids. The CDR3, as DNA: TGTGCCAGCAGCCAAGGGGATAGCGGTCTTTTCACAGATACGCAGTATTTT. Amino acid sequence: CASSQGDSGLFTDTQYF.

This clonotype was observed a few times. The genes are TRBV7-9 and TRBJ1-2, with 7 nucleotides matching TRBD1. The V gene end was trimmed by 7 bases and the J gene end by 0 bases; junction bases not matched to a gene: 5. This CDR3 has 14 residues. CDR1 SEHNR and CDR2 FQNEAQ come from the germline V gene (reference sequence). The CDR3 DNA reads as TGTGCCAGCAAGATAGGGGGCTCTAACTATGGCTACACCTTC. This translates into CASKIGGSNYGYTF. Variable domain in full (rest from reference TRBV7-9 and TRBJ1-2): DTGVSQNPRHKITKRGQNVTFRCDPISEHNRLYWYRQTLGQGPEFLTYFQNEAQLEKSRLLSDRFSAERPKGSFSTLEIQRTEQGDSAMYLCASKIGGSNYGYTFGSGTRLTVV.

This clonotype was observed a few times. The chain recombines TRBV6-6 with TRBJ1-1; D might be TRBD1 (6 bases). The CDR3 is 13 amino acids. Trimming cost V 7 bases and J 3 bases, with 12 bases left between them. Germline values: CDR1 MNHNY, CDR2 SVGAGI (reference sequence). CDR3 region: CASKRGEYTEAFF. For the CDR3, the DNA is TGTGCCAGCAAGAGGGGGGAGTACACTGAAGCTTTCTTT.

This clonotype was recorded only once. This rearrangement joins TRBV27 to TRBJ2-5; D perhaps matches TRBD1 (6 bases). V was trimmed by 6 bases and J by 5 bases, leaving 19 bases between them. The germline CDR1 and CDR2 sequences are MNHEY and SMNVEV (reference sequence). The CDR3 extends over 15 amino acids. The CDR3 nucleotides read TGTGCCAGCAGGCCAGGACAGCTTCAAGGGGAGACCCAGTACTTC. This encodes CASRPGQLQGETQYF.

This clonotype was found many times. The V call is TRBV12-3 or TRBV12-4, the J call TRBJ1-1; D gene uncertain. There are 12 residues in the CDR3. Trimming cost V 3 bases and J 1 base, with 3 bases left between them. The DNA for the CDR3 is TGTGCCAGCAGTTTCCCGAACACTGAAGCTTTCTTT. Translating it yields CASSFPNTEAFF.